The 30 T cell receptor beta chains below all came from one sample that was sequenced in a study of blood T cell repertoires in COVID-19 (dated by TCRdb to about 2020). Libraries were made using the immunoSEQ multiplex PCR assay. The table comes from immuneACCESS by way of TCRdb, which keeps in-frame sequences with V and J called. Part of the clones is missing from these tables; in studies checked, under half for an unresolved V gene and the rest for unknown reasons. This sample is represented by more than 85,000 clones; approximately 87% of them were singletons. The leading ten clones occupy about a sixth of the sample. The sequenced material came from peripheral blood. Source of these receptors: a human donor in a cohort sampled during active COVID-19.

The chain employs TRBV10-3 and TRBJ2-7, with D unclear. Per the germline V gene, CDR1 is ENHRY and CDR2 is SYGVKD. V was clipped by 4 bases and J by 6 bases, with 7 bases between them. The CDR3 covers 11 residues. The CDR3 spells CAISVGSEQYF. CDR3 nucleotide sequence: TGTGCCATCAGTGTCGGGTCCGAGCAGTACTTC.

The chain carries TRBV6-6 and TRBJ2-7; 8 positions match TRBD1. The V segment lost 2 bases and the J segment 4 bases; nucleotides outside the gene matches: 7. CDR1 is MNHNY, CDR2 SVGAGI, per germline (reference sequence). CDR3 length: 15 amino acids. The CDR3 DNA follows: TGTGCCAGCAGTTACACGAGGACAGGGAGATACGAGCAGTACTTC. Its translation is CASSYTRTGRYEQYF.

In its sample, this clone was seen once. In DNA, the CDR3 is TGTGCCAGCAGAATCACCTCGGGGAGCAATCAGCCCCAGCATTTT. This gives the protein CASRITSGSNQPQHF. The V and J genes are TRBV6-5 and TRBJ1-5, with D unclear. The CDR3 is 15 amino acids. V shed 6 bases and J shed 1 base, with 13 bases lying between them. Germline lookup yields CDR1 MNHEY and CDR2 SVGAGI.

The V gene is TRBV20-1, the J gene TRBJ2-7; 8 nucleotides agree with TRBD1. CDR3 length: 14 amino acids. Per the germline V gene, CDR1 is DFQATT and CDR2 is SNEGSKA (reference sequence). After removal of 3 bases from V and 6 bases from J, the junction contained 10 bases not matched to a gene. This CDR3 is CSASPPQGASEQYF. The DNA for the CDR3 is TGCAGTGCTAGTCCTCCGCAGGGGGCCAGCGAGCAGTACTTC.

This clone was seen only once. The CDR3 nucleotides are TGTGCCAGCAGCTTGGGGACAGGTACCAAAAACATTCAGTACTTC. Translated, it gives CASSLGTGTKNIQYF. V and J are TRBV7-2 and TRBJ2-4; the match to TRBD1 covers 8 bases. V lost 3 bases and J lost 2; bases outside the gene matches: 3. The CDR3 is 15 amino acids. Germline V gene sequence: CDR1 SGHTA, CDR2 FQGNSA. Full variable domain (remainder filled in from reference TRBV7-2 and TRBJ2-4): GAGVSQSPSNKVTEKGKDVELRCDPISGHTALYWYRQSLGQGLEFLIYFQGNSAPDKSGLPSDRFSAERTGGSVSTLTIQRTQQEDSAVYLCASSLGTGTKNIQYFGAGTRLSVL.

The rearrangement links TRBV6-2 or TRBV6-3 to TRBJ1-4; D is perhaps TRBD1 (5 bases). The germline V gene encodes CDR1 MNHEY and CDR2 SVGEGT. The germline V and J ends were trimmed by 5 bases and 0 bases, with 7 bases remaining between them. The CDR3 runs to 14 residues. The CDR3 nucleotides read TGTGCCAGCAGTGAGACAGCAACTAATGAAAAACTGTTTTTT. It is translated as CASSETATNEKLFF.

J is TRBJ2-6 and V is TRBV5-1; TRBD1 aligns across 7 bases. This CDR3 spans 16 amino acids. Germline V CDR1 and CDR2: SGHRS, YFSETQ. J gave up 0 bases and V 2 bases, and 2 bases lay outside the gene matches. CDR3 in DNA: TGCGCCAGCAGCTTACAGGGGAACTCTGGGGCCAACGTCCTGACTTTC. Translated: CASSLQGNSGANVLTF.

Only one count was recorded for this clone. CDR3 in amino acids: CASSQPRAGANVLTF. As DNA, the CDR3 is TGCGCCAGCAGCCAACCAAGAGCCGGGGCCAACGTCCTGACTTTC. The chain couples TRBV4-1 to TRBJ2-6; D call uncertain. Trimming removed 2 bases from V and 4 bases from J, with 9 bases in between. The CDR3 sequence is 15 residues long. Germline V gives CDR1 MGHRA, CDR2 YSYEKL.

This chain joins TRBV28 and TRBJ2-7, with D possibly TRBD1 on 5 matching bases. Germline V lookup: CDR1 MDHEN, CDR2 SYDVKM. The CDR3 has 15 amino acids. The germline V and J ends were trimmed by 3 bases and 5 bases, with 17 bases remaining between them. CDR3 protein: CASSFIQGRNHEQYF. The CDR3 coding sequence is TGTGCCAGCAGTTTTATCCAGGGCCGGAACCACGAGCAGTACTTC.

The DNA for the CDR3 is TGTGCCAGCAGTTACCGGGACAGGGGGACCTACGAGCAGTACTTC. This gives the protein CASSYRDRGTYEQYF. V and J are TRBV6-5 and TRBJ2-7; 11 bases are a match to TRBD1. This CDR3 has 15 residues. Germline CDR1 MNHEY, CDR2 SVGAGI. V lost 2 bases to trimming and J lost 2 bases; unmatched junction nucleotides: 2.

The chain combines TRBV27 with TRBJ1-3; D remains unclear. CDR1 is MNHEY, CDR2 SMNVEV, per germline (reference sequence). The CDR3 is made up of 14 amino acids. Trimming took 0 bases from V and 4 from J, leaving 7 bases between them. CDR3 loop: CASSLSPNGNTIYF. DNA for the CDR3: TGTGCCAGCAGTTTATCTCCTAACGGAAACACCATATATTTT.

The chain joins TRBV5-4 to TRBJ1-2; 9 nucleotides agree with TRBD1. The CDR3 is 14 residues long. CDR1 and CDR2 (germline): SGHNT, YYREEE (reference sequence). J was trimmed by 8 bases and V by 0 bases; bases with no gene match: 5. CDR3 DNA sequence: TGTGCCAGCAGCTTGGACAGGGGGCTGGGAGGCTACACCTTC. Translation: CASSLDRGLGGYTF. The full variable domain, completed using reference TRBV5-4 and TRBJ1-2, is ETGVTQSPTHLIKTRGQQVTLRCSSQSGHNTVSWYQQALGQGPQFIFQYYREEENGRGNFPPRFSGLQFPNYSSELNVNALELDDSALYLCASSLDRGLGGYTFGSGTRLTVV.

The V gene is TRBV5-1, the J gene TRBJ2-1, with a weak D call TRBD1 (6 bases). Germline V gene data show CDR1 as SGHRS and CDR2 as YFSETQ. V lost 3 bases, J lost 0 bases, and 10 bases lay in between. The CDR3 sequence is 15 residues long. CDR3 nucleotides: TGCGCCAGCAGCTGGGGGCATGGCTCCTACAATGAGCAGTTCTTC. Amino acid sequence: CASSWGHGSYNEQFF.

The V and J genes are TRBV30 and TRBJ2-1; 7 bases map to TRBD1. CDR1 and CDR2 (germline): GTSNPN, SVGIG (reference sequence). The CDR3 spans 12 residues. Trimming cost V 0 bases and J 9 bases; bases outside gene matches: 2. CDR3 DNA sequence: TGTGCCTGGAGTGTCTCAGGGGGTGAGCAGTTCTTC. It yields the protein CAWSVSGGEQFF.

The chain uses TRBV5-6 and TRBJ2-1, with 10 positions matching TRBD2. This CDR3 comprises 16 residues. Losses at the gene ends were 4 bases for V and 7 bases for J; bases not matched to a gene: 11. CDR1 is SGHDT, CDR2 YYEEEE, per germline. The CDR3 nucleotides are TGTGCCAGCAGCACTGGCGTGTCTAGCGGGGGTAATGAGCAGTTCTTC. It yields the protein CASSTGVSSGGNEQFF.

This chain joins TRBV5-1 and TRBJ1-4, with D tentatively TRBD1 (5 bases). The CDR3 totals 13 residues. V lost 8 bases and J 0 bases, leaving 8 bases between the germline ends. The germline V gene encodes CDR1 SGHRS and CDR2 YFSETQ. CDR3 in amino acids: CARGQATNEKLFF. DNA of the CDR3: TGCGCCAGGGGGCAGGCAACTAATGAAAAACTGTTTTTT.

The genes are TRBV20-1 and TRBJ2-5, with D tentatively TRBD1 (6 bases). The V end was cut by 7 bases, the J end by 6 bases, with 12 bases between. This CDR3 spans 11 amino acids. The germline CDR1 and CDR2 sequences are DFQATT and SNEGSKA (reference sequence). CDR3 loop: CSGQGPKTQYF. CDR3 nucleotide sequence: TGCAGTGGCCAGGGGCCGAAGACCCAGTACTTC.

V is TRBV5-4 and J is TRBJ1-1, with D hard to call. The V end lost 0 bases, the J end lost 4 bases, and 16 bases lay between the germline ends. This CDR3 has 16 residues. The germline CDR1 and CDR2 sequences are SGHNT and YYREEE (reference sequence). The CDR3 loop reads CASSLAGLGSLTEAFF. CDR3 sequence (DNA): TGTGCCAGCAGCTTGGCGGGTTTGGGGAGCCTCACTGAAGCTTTCTTT. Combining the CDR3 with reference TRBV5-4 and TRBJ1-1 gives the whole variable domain ETGVTQSPTHLIKTRGQQVTLRCSSQSGHNTVSWYQQALGQGPQFIFQYYREEENGRGNFPPRFSGLQFPNYSSELNVNALELDDSALYLCASSLAGLGSLTEAFFGQGTRLTVV.

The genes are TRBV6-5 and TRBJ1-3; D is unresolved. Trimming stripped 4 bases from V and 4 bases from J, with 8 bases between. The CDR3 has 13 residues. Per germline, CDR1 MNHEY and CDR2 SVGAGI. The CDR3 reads CASSFGEGNTIYF. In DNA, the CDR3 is TGTGCCAGCAGTTTCGGGGAGGGAAACACCATATATTTT.

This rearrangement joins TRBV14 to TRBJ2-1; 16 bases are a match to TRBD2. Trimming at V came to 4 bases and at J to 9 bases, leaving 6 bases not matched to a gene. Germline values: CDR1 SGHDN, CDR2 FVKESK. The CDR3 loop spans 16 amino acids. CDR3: CASSLGTSGGASEQFF. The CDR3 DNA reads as TGTGCCAGCAGCCTCGGGACTAGCGGGGGGGCCAGTGAGCAGTTCTTC. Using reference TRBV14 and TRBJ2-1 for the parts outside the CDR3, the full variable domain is EAGVTQFPSHSVIEKGQTVTLRCDPISGHDNLYWYRRVMGKEIKFLLHFVKESKQDESGMPNNRFLAERTGGTYSTLKVQPAELEDSGVYFCASSLGTSGGASEQFFGPGTRLTVL.

The CDR3 is CASSEGGGVRYGYTF. The CDR3 nucleotides are TGTGCCAGCAGCGAGGGGGGAGGGGTCAGATATGGCTACACCTTC. The V and J genes are TRBV5-6 and TRBJ1-2; D is possibly TRBD1 (6 bases). CDR1 SGHDT and CDR2 YYEEEE come from the germline V gene. The CDR3 consists of 15 residues. With 4 bases removed from V and 5 bases from J, the gap between germline ends came to 18 bases.

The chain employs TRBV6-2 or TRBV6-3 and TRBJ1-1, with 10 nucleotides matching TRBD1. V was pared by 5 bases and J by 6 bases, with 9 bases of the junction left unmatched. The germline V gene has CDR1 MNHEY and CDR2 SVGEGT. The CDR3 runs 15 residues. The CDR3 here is CASSGRGTGASEAFF. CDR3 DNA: TGTGCCAGCAGTGGGCGCGGGACAGGGGCGTCTGAAGCTTTCTTT.

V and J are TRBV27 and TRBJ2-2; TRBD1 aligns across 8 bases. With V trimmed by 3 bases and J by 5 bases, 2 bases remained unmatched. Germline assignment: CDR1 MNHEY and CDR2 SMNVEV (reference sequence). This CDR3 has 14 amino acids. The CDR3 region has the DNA TGTGCCAGCAGTTTTACAGGGGGAACCGGGGAGCTGTTTTTT. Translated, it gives CASSFTGGTGELFF.

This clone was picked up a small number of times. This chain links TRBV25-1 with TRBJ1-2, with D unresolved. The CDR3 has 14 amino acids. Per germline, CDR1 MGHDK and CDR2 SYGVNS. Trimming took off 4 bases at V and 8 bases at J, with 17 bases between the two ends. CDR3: CASSVEGRVGGYTF. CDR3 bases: TGTGCCAGCAGTGTAGAAGGGCGGGTCGGAGGCTACACCTTC.

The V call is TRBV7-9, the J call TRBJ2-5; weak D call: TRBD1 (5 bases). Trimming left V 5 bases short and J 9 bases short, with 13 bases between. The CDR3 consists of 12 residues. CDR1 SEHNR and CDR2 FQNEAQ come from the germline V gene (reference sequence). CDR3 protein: CASSPGKGPQYF. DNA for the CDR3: TGTGCCAGCAGCCCGGGCAAGGGGCCCCAGTACTTC.

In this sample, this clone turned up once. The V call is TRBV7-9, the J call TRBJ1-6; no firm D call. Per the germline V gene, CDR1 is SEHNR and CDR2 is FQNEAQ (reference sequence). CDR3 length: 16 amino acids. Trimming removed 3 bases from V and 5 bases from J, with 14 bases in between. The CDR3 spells CASSLSVSGDNSPLHF. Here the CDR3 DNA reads TGTGCCAGCAGCTTGTCTGTAAGCGGGGATAATTCACCCCTCCACTTT.

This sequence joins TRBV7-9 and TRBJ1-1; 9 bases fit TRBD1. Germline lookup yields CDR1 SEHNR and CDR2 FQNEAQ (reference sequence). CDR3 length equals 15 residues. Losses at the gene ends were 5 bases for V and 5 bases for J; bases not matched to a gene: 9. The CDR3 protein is CASSVGQGRRTEAFF. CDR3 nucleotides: TGTGCCAGCAGCGTTGGACAGGGGAGAAGGACTGAAGCTTTCTTT. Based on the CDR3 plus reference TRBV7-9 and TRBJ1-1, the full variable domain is DTGVSQNPRHKITKRGQNVTFRCDPISEHNRLYWYRQTLGQGPEFLTYFQNEAQLEKSRLLSDRFSAERPKGSFSTLEIQRTEQGDSAMYLCASSVGQGRRTEAFFGQGTRLTVV.

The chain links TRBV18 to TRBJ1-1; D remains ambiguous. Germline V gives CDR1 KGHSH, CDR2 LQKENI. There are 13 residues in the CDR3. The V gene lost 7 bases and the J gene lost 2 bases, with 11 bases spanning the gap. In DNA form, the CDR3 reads TGTGCCAGCTTCCGGGGTACAAACACTGAAGCTTTCTTT. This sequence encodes CASFRGTNTEAFF.

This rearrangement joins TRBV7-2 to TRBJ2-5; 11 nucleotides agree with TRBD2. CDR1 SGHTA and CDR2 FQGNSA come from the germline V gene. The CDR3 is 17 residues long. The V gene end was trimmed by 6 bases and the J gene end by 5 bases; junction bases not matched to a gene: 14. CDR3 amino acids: CASRQGTSGPKGETQYF. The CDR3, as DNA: TGTGCCAGCAGACAAGGGACTAGCGGCCCTAAAGGGGAGACCCAGTACTTC. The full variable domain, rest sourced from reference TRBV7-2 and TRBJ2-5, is GAGVSQSPSNKVTEKGKDVELRCDPISGHTALYWYRQSLGQGLEFLIYFQGNSAPDKSGLPSDRFSAERTGGSVSTLTIQRTQQEDSAVYLCASRQGTSGPKGETQYFGPGTRLLVL.

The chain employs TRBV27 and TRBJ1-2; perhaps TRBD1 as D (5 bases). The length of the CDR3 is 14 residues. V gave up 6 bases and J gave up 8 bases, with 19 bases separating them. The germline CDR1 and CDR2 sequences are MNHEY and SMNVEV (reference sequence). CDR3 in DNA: TGTGCCAGCAGCCGGGGCGCCCGGGGGGAAGGCTACACCTTC. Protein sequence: CASSRGARGEGYTF.